This T cell receptor (beta chain) was obtained from a study of blood T cell repertoires in COVID-19. Study in general: Material from acute and convalescent COVID-19 was sourced from the United States, Italy and Spain.

Per the authors' pipeline: Using reference gene primer amplification, nucleated cell counts were estimated. The table came from immunoSEQ multiplex PCR; TCRdb's copy has only in-frame clones and leaves some out. The V and J calls and the clone size are those of that table, but D and trimming were determined from the DNA. Among a few hundred thousand clones, roughly 87% were seen once, and the ten largest hold 3%. Study members were between about 18 and 95 years old and lived in roughly 24 US regions. Cohort 3 recovered donors had two negative PCRs, clearance, or symptom resolution. CDR3 size: 16 residues. Germline V CDR1 and CDR2: SGHNT, YYREEE (reference sequence). V shed 9 bases and J 3 bases; nucleotides not matched to a gene: 17.

Sequenced: PBMCs or T cells enriched from blood (not recorded which). The chain has TRBV5-4 and TRBJ2-7, with 8 bases fitting TRBD1. The sequence was obtained from a woman under 40 who had recovered from COVID-19. The CDR3 sequence: CATGPRDRGLGYEQYF. The CDR3 DNA sequence: TGTGCCACCGGACCGAGAGACAGGGGATTGGGCTACGAGCAGTACTTC.